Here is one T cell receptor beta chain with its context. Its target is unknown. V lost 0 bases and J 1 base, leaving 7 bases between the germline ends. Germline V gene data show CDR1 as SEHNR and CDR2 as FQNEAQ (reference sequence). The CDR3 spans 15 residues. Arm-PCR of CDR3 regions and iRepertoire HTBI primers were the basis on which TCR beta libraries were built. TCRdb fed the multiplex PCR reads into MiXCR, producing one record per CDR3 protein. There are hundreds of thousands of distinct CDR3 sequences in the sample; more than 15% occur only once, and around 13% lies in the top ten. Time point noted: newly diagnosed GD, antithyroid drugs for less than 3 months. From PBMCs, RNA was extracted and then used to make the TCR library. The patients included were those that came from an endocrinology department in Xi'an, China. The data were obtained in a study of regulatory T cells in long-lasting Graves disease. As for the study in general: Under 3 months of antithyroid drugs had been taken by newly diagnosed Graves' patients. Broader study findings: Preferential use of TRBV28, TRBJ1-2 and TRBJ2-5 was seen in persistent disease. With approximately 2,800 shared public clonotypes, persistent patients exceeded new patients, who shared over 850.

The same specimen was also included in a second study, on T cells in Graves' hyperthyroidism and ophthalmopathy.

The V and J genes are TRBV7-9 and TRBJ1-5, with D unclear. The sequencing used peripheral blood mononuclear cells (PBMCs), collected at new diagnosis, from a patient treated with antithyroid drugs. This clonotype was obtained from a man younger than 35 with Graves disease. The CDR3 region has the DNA TGTGCCAGCAGCTTAGCGGGCCGCAGCAATCAGCCCCAGCATTTT. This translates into CASSLAGRSNQPQHF.